The subject of this entry is one T cell receptor (beta chain). Its antigen remains unidentified. TCRdb reanalysed the reads using MiXCR and keeps one entry per CDR3 protein. The profile shows about 360,000 distinct CDR3 sequences, about a sixth of them singletons. The source of the sample is a study of T cell repertoires in cytomegalovirus infection. Study information: Matching HLA type, along with CMV infection, was indicated by public TCR beta signatures.

Trimming took 0 bases from V and 5 from J, leaving 12 bases between them. The CDR3 sequence is 15 residues long. Germline V gives CDR1 MNHEY, CDR2 SVGEGT. Study findings and constraints: HLA-C-restricted CMV-specific TCR beta clonotypes prevailed in the ex vivo response. Individuals carrying CMV plus the relevant HLA were identified by cumulative frequency of public TCR beta families.

The chain joins TRBV6-2 or TRBV6-3 to TRBJ2-3, with unresolved D. The specimen sequenced was PBMCs. This sequence was found in a human donor in good health (CMV status not recorded). Some clones in this sample may be carry-over from other donors' samples. The CDR3 nucleotides read TGTGCCAGCAGTTACTCGAACCGGCCAGGAGATACGCAGTATTTT. It specifies CASSYSNRPGDTQYF.